This section outlines one T cell receptor (beta chain) sequence together with its context. The length of the CDR3 is 15 residues. J gave up 4 bases and V 5 bases, and 9 bases lay outside the gene matches. In germline, CDR1 is MNHEY, CDR2 SMNVEV (reference sequence). This entry comes from a study of OX40 agonist ivuxolimab in advanced cancers. Libraries were prepared by immunoSEQ multiplex PCR; TCRdb keeps only in-frame clonotypes and omits some of them. The sample has over 10,000 clones, about four fifths seen once. This specimen consisted of CD4+ or CD8+ T cells sorted from blood, obtained in a trial of the OX40 agonist ivuxolimab. The rearrangement joins TRBV27 to TRBJ1-2; 8 positions agree with TRBD1. The clonotype comes from an adult with an advanced solid tumor such as melanoma, head and neck, liver or kidney cancer. The CDR3 DNA is TGTGCCAGCAGTACCCGGACAGGGAGGGCCTATGGCTACACCTTC. It codes for CASSTRTGRAYGYTF.